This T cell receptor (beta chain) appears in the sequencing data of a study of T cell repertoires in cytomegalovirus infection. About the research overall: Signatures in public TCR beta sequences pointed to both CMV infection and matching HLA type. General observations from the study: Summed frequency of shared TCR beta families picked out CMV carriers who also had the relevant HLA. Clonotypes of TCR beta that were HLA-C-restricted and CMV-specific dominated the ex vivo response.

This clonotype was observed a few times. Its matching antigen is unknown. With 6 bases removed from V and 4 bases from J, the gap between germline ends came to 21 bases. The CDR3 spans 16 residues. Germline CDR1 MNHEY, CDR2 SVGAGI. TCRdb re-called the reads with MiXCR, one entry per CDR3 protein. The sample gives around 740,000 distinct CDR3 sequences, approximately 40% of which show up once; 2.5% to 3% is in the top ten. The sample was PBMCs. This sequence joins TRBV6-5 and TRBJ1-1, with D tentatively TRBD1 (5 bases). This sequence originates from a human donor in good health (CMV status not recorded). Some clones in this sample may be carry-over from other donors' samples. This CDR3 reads CASSPRMGGVGTEAFF. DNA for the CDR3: TGTGCCAGCAGCCCTCGGATGGGGGGTGTTGGCACTGAAGCTTTCTTT.